These 16 T cell receptor beta chains came from one sample sequenced in a study of blood T cell repertoires in COVID-19. The method was immunoSEQ multiplex PCR; TCRdb's version includes in-frame clones alone and lacks a portion of them. The sample lists hundreds of thousands of clones, more than 75% occurring once. The sample taken for sequencing was peripheral blood. These receptors were taken from a man aged 45-65 years with acute or convalescent COVID-19.

The V gene is TRBV5-1, the J gene TRBJ2-7; 8 nucleotides align to TRBD1. This CDR3 region has 15 residues. Germline CDR1 is SGHRS and CDR2 is YFSETQ. V trimming: 4 bases; J trimming: 0 bases; junction bases outside the gene matches: 6. The CDR3 spells CASSHTGGVSYEQYF. In DNA, the CDR3 is TGCGCCAGCAGCCACACAGGGGGAGTCTCCTACGAGCAGTACTTC.

This clone was seen a handful of times. The chain has TRBV4-1 and TRBJ1-2; TRBD1 matches at 10 bases. The junction had 4 bases not matched to a gene; V was cut back by 5 bases and J by 4 bases. CDR3 size: 14 residues. CDR1 is MGHRA, CDR2 YSYEKL, per germline. This CDR3 is CASSSGTGAYGYTF. The CDR3 DNA follows: TGCGCCAGCAGCTCCGGGACAGGGGCCTATGGCTACACCTTC.

This chain uses TRBV27 with TRBJ1-6, with unresolved D. Germline CDR1 and CDR2: MNHEY and SMNVEV (reference sequence). With 7 bases removed from V and 8 bases from J, the gap between germline ends came to 12 bases. CDR3 length: 13 residues. CDR3 in DNA: TGTGCCAGCAAGAGGAGGGAGGATTCACCCCTCCACTTT. This encodes CASKRREDSPLHF.

The rearrangement joins TRBV4-2 to TRBJ2-2, with TRBD1 as a possible D gene (6 bases). CDR1 and CDR2 (germline): LGHNA, YNFKEQ. V lost 0 bases, J lost 5 bases, and 7 bases lay in between. The length of the CDR3 is 14 residues. The CDR3 DNA reads as TGTGCCAGCAGCCAAGAAGGGGGAACCGGGGAGCTGTTTTTT. Amino acids: CASSQEGGTGELFF.

The chain links TRBV3-1 (or the pseudogene TRBV3-2) to TRBJ1-6, with 10 bases matching TRBD1. The CDR3 covers 17 residues. Trimming at V came to 0 bases and at J to 10 bases, leaving 9 bases not matched to a gene. Looked up from germline, CDR1 is LGHDT and CDR2 is YNNKEL (reference sequence). The CDR3 sequence is CASSQEGPDRGHSPLHF. In DNA form, the CDR3 reads TGTGCCAGCAGCCAAGAAGGACCAGACAGGGGGCACTCACCCCTCCACTTT.

This chain uses TRBV12-3 or TRBV12-4 with TRBJ1-2, with D maybe TRBD1 (5 bases). CDR3 length equals 13 residues. V shed 8 bases and J shed 7 bases, with 17 bases lying between them. CDR3 amino acids: CASGAIRGSGYTF. CDR3 nucleotide sequence: TGTGCCAGCGGGGCAATCAGAGGCTCTGGCTACACCTTC.

The chain employs TRBV6-6 and TRBJ2-3, with TRBD2 as a possible D gene (6 bases). Per germline, CDR1 MNHNY and CDR2 SVGAGI (reference sequence). V was clipped by 6 bases and J by 6 bases, with 19 bases between them. The CDR3 runs 15 residues. CDR3 DNA sequence: TGTGCCAGCAGGTTCCAGGCCTCCCGGGGGGATACGCAGTATTTT. Protein product: CASRFQASRGDTQYF.

J is TRBJ2-1 and V is TRBV12-5; TRBD1 agrees at 8 bases. The CDR3 contains 15 residues. CDR1 is LGHNT, CDR2 FRNRAP, per germline. The V and J ends lost 2 bases and 7 bases, in that order; junction bases with no gene match: 7. CDR3 region: CASGLSTGEWNEQFF. As DNA, the CDR3 is TGTGCTAGTGGTTTGTCGACAGGGGAGTGGAATGAGCAGTTCTTC.

The chain has TRBV18 and TRBJ1-1, with D possibly TRBD1 on 5 matching bases. The length of the CDR3 is 13 residues. Between the trimmed V and J ends, which lost 5 bases and 3 bases, there was a span of 10 bases. Germline-derived CDR1 and CDR2 are KGHSH and LQKENI. The CDR3 is CASSEGRDTEAFF. The DNA of the CDR3 is TGTGCCAGCTCAGAGGGGAGGGACACTGAAGCTTTCTTT.

The chain carries TRBV10-3 and TRBJ1-2; 10 positions agree with TRBD1. The length of the CDR3 is 16 residues. The trim removed 1 base at V and 6 bases at J, leaving 8 bases unmatched. In germline, CDR1 is ENHRY, CDR2 SYGVKD. CDR3 DNA: TGTGCCATCAGTGAGTTCGGACAGGGGGTACCGGATGGCTACACCTTC. Encoded protein: CAISEFGQGVPDGYTF.

The V and J genes are TRBV6-5 and TRBJ2-7; 11 bases map to TRBD2. Germline V gene data show CDR1 as MNHEY and CDR2 as SVGAGI. Losses at the gene ends were 7 bases for V and 4 bases for J; bases not matched to a gene: 9. The CDR3 has 15 amino acids. CDR3 residues: CASTQSLAGGYEQYF. The CDR3 DNA reads TGTGCCAGCACACAATCGCTAGCGGGGGGTTACGAGCAGTACTTC.

The chain uses TRBV13 and TRBJ2-6; 8 bases map to TRBD1. CDR1 and CDR2 (germline): PRHDT, FYEKMQ (reference sequence). The CDR3 is 17 residues long. With V trimmed by 0 bases and J by 2 bases, 3 bases remained unmatched. CDR3 region: CASSLGAGGTGANVLTF. CDR3 nucleotides: TGTGCCAGCAGCTTAGGGGCAGGGGGCACTGGGGCCAACGTCCTGACTTTC.

The chain employs TRBV12-3 or TRBV12-4 and TRBJ1-2, with 9 nucleotides matching TRBD1. The CDR3 loop spans 13 amino acids. After removal of 5 bases from V and 8 bases from J, the junction contained 6 bases not matched to a gene. CDR3 in amino acids: CASSPGTGRGYTF. DNA for the CDR3: TGTGCCAGCAGTCCAGGGACAGGGAGAGGCTACACCTTC.

CDR3 sequence reads: CASTPVSGANVLTF. DNA of the CDR3: TGTGCCAGTACTCCAGTCTCTGGGGCCAACGTCCTGACTTTC. The chain links TRBV19 to TRBJ2-6; D uncertain. The V gene lost 7 bases and the J gene lost 0 bases, with 7 bases spanning the gap. Looked up from germline, CDR1 is LNHDA and CDR2 is SQIVND (reference sequence). This CDR3 contains 14 residues.

This clone was detected a few times. The rearrangement links TRBV18 to TRBJ2-2; D may be TRBD1 (6 bases). CDR3 length equals 15 residues. Germline V gene sequence: CDR1 KGHSH, CDR2 LQKENI. Between the trimmed V and J ends, which lost 6 bases and 0 bases, there was a span of 11 bases. CDR3 sequence reads: CASSGTLANTGELFF. The DNA of the CDR3 is TGTGCCAGCTCGGGGACACTTGCGAACACCGGGGAGCTGTTTTTT.

The chain carries TRBV7-8 and TRBJ1-5, with D perhaps TRBD1 (6 bases). The CDR3 contains 15 residues. V lost 5 bases and J 0 bases, leaving 11 bases between the germline ends. Germline loops: CDR1 SGHVS, CDR2 FQNEAQ. CDR3 in amino acids: CASSPHRASNQPQHF. The CDR3 DNA follows: TGTGCCAGCAGCCCCCACAGGGCTAGCAATCAGCCCCAGCATTTT. The variable domain in full, with the rest retrieved from reference TRBV7-8 and TRBJ1-5, is GAGVSQSPRYKVAKRGQDVALRCDPISGHVSLFWYQQALGQGPEFLTYFQNEAQLDKSGLPSDRFFAERPEGSVSTLKIQRTQQEDSAVYLCASSPHRASNQPQHFGDGTRLSIL.